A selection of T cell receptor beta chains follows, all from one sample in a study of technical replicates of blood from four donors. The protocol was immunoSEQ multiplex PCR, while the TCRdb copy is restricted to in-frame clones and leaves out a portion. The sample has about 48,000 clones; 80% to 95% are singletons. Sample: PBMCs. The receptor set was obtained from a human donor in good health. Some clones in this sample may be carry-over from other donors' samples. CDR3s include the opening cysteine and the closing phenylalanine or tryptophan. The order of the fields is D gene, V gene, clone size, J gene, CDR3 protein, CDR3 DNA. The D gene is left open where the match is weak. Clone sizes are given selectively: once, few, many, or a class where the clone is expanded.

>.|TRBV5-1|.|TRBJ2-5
CASGPGYYQETQYF
TGCGCCAGCGGACCAGGGTACTACCAAGAGACCCAGTACTTC
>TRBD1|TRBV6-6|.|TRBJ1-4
CASTTGYVELFF
TGTGCCAGCACGACAGGGTATGTCGAACTGTTTTTT
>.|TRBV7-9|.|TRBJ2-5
CASSSGFWETQYF
TGTGCCAGCAGCTCAGGGTTTTGGGAGACCCAGTACTTC
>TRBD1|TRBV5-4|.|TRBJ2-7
CASSLIGQGRNEQYF
TGTGCCAGCAGCTTGATCGGACAGGGAAGGAACGAGCAGTACTTC
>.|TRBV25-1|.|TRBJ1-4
CASSEGRANEKLFF
TGTGCCAGCAGTGAAGGGAGGGCTAATGAAAAACTGTTTTTT
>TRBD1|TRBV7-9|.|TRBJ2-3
CASSWTGGADTQYF
TGTGCCAGCAGCTGGACAGGGGGTGCAGATACGCAGTATTTT
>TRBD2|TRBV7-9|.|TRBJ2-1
CASSAPLRAGGDEQFF
TGTGCCAGCAGCGCCCCTCTCAGGGCGGGAGGCGATGAGCAGTTCTTC
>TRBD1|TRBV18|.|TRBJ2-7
CASSTMDRAEQYF
TGTGCCAGCTCAACTATGGACAGGGCCGAGCAGTACTTC
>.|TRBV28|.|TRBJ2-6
CASSLSGVLTF
TGTGCCAGCAGTTTATCCGGGGTCCTGACTTTC
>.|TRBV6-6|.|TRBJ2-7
CASTPLAVTYEQYF
TGTGCCAGCACCCCCTTAGCCGTCACCTACGAGCAGTACTTC
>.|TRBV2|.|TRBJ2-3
CASSDGGWGTDTQYF
TGTGCCAGCAGTGACGGCGGGTGGGGCACAGATACGCAGTATTTT
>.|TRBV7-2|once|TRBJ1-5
CASGKGGGPNQPQHF
TGTGCCAGCGGGAAGGGAGGGGGACCCAATCAGCCCCAGCATTTT
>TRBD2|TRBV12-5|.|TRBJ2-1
CASGRGLAGVSNEQFF
TGTGCTAGTGGTCGAGGACTAGCGGGAGTGTCTAATGAGCAGTTCTTC
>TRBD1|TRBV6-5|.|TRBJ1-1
CASCRGQGSWAFF
TGTGCCAGCTGCCGAGGACAGGGGAGTTGGGCTTTCTTT
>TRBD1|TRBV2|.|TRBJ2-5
CASRIRTGGEGTQYF
TGTGCCAGCAGGATCCGGACAGGGGGGGAAGGGACCCAGTACTTC
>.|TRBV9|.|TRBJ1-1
CASSPSAEASGGGTEAFF
TGTGCCAGCAGCCCGAGTGCTGAGGCCTCGGGGGGGGGCACTGAAGCTTTCTTT
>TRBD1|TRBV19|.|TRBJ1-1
CASSLTGPNTEAFF
TGTGCCAGTAGTTTGACAGGGCCGAACACTGAAGCTTTCTTT
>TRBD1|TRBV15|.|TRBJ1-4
CATSYTFGTGNEKLFF
TGTGCCACCAGCTATACGTTCGGGACAGGGAATGAAAAACTGTTTTTT
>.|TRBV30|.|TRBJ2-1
CAWSAGYEQFF
TGTGCCTGGAGCGCGGGCTATGAGCAGTTCTTC
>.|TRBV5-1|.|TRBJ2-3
CASSLYGTHVTDTQYF
TGCGCCAGCAGCTTGTATGGGACTCACGTCACAGATACGCAGTATTTT
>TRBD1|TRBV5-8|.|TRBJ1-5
CASSIRQGRQPQHF
TGTGCCAGCAGCATAAGACAGGGCCGGCAGCCCCAGCATTTT
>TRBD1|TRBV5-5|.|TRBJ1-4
CASSLRGQVNEKLFF
TGTGCCAGCAGCTTGAGGGGACAGGTTAATGAAAAACTGTTTTTT
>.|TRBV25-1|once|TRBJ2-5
CASSEYYHTQETQYF
TGTGCCAGCAGTGAATATTATCACACCCAAGAGACCCAGTACTTC
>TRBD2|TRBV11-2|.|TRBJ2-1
CASRQYLAGGRNEQFF
TGTGCCAGCAGACAATACCTAGCGGGGGGGCGTAATGAGCAGTTCTTC
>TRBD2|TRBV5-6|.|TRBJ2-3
CASSLLLAGTAGTDTQYF
TGTGCCAGCAGCTTGTTGCTAGCGGGAACAGCGGGCACAGATACGCAGTATTTT
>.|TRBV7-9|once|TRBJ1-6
CASSLAGALTPLHF
TGTGCCAGCAGCTTAGCTGGGGCGCTCACACCCCTCCACTTT
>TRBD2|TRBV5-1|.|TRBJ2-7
CASNPLAGGPGEQYF
TGCGCCAGCAATCCCCTAGCGGGAGGGCCAGGCGAGCAGTACTTC
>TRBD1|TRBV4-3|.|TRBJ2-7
CASSQEEFPPGQGKEQYF
TGCGCCAGCAGCCAGGAAGAATTTCCACCGGGACAGGGGAAGGAGCAGTACTTC
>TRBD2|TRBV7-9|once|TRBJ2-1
CASSLASGSFRISYNEQFF
TGTGCCAGCAGCTTGGCTAGCGGGAGCTTCCGGATCTCCTACAATGAGCAGTTCTTC
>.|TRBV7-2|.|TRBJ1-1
CASSLVRNTEAFF
TGTGCCAGCAGCTTGGTGAGGAACACTGAAGCTTTCTTT
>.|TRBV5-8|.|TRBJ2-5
CASSLGNQETQYF
TGTGCCAGCAGCTTGGGTAACCAAGAGACCCAGTACTTC
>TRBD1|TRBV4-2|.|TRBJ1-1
CASSQETGGASEAFF
TGTGCCAGCAGCCAAGAGACAGGGGGCGCGTCTGAAGCTTTCTTT
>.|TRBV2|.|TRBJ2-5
CASTAGGLETQYF
TGTGCCAGCACCGCTGGGGGCCTGGAGACCCAGTACTTC
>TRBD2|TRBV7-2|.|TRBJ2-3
CASSLQTSGLDTQYF
TGTGCCAGCAGCCTCCAGACTAGCGGGTTAGATACGCAGTATTTT
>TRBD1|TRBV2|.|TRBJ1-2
CASSEPPGQGSGYTF
TGTGCCAGCAGTGAACCCCCGGGACAGGGGTCTGGCTACACCTTC
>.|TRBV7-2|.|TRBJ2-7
CASSLEPGISSYEQYF
TGTGCCAGCAGCTTAGAGCCGGGAATAAGCTCCTACGAGCAGTACTTC
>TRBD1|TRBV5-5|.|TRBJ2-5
CASSWTGLQETQYF
TGTGCCAGCAGCTGGACAGGGCTGCAAGAGACCCAGTACTTC
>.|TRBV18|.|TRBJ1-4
CASSPIGATNEKLFF
TGTGCCAGCTCACCCATAGGGGCCACTAATGAAAAACTGTTTTTT
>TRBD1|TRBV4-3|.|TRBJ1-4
CASSQDRVGNEKLFF
TGCGCCAGCAGCCAGGACAGGGTTGGTAATGAAAAACTGTTTTTT
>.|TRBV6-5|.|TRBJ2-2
CASSPPLEAGELFF
TGTGCCAGCAGTCCTCCTCTTGAGGCCGGGGAGCTGTTTTTT
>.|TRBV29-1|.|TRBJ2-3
CSVDHGTRTDTQYF
TGCAGCGTTGACCACGGGACTCGCACAGATACGCAGTATTTT